The subject of this entry is one T cell receptor (beta chain). This clonotype occurred once. Its antigen is still unknown. Qualities for individual bases were not recorded, and no much larger clone is one base off. Library construction relied on 5' RACE. Sequencing used an Illumina HiSeq 2500. A second about 6 to 11 cycle PCR used a sample-barcoded 5' primer and a J-beta primer mix. A template-switch 5' adaptor carrying 12 random nucleotides introduced a unique molecular identifier onto each TCR beta cDNA molecule. Each sample yielded at least 3 million CDR3-containing paired-end reads. First-strand cDNA synthesis was performed from all RNA using the Mint cDNA synthesis kit, with priming by a TRBC-specific oligonucleotide. After uracil-DNA glycosylase treatment, a first 18-cycle PCR used universal primers M1SS and BC2_uni_R on all cDNA. The original methods were these. Normalization of each sample was performed by random selection of 1 million high-quality reads, each carrying a distinct molecular identifier. Instead of being binned into consensus sequences, reads that shared molecular identifiers were thrown out. CDR3 identification, clonotype clustering and error correction used MiTCR with a Q25 quality threshold and the strictest error-elimination algorithm. A nonparametric unseen species model with Euler transformation was used to estimate a lower bound on total TCR beta diversity. TCRdb passed the public sequencing reads through fastp at Q25 and MiXCR, retaining productive beta sequences. One record per CDR3 amino acid sequence lists the most common genes and DNA. These V and J calls are TCRdb output, not the study's own analysis. The table for this sample lists roughly 1,800,000 distinct CDR3 sequences; roughly 52% of them were counted only once. The ten largest clonotypes hold roughly 2% of the sample.

The germline V gene yields LGHNA for CDR1 and YNFKEQ for CDR2. The CDR3 holds 13 amino acids from the cysteine to the phenylalanine. Only the CDR3 region is kept as DNA, spanning 39 bases read in frame from base 1. Trimming removed 0 bases from V and 1 base from J, leaving 3 bases between the germline ends. The data are from a study of blood T cells in healthy people across ages (dated by TCRdb to about 2015). Notes on the research overall: In model experiments, template switching captured about one uniquely barcoded TCR beta cDNA molecule for every two T cells. Using deep sequencing normalized with unique cDNA molecular identifiers, the study measured how TCR beta repertoire diversity changes with age. The donors were divided into four age groups: young (average around 15 years), middle-aged (around 41), aged (around 59) and long-lived (about 80). Donors of different ages were randomly distributed across sequencing lanes to avoid experimental bias. Using the same blood draw, the study looked at two additional independent replicas of 1 million unique cDNA reads for two donors, one aged 18 to 29 and the other aged 80 or older.

Donors were a few dozen systemically healthy Caucasian individuals from Russia aged roughly 6 to 90 years. Approximately 9 milliliters of peripheral blood were collected from each donor into EDTA-treated Vacutainer tubes. PBMCs were isolated by Ficoll-Paque density-gradient centrifugation, with at least 6 million obtained per sample. Trizol reagent was used to extract total RNA from the PBMCs, yielding at least 5.5 micrograms per sample. For every donor, flow cytometry on a PBMC aliquot measured the percentage of naive CD45RAhigh/CD27high T cells. What the research found in general, with its limitations: Total diversity estimates from one million sequenced T cells were considered lower bounds and underestimates. Donor CMV infection status was unknown, potentially confounding age-related changes in expanded clonotypes. Observed TCR beta diversity per million T cells fell roughly linearly with age, and a significant reduction was already apparent by age around 44. Because profiling used bulk unsorted PBMCs, naive and antigen-experienced compartments could not be compared conclusively. There was a strong correlation between observed TCR beta diversity and the percentage of naive T cells measured by flow cytometry. Compared with the aged group, more naive CD4+ T cells, fewer expanded clones and increased TCR diversity were shown by the long-lived group, suggesting age selection.

The specimen was blood. Recombination linked TRBV4-2 to TRBJ1-2, with no confident D gene call. The sequence came from a middle-aged woman in good health. The sequence in DNA is TGTGCCAGCAGCCAAGATTATAACTATGGCTACACCTTC. This is translated as CASSQDYNYGYTF.